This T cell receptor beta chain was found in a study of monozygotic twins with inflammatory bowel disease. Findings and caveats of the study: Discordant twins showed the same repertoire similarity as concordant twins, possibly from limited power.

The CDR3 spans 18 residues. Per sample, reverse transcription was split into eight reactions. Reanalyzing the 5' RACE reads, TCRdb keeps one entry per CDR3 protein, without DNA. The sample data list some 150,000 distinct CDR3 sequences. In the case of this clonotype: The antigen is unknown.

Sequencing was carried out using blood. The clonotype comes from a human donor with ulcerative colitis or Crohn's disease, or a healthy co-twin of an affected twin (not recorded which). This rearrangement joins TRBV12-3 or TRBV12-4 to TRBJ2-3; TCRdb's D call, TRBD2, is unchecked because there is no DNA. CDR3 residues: CASSPQAGSGPSTDTQYF.